The 31 T cell receptor beta chains below were found in one sample sequenced in a study of response to subunit inactivated influenza vaccine. TCRdb reprocessed the RT-PCR reads via MiXCR and lists one record per CDR3 protein. The sample includes about 540,000 distinct CDR3 sequences, roughly 25% of them seen just once. These data also formed part of another study, on T cells expressing NK-cell markers. Turning to that study: Production of TCR beta cDNA relied on 5'RACE template switching with UMIs.

The sample consisted of CD4+ T cells sorted from PBMCs, taken about 12 days after vaccination. The receptors were gathered from a man aged 45-65 years who received an inactivated influenza vaccine.

In this sample, this clonotype turned up a few times. The chain has TRBV6-5 and TRBJ2-1; 15 bases map to TRBD2. The V gene end was trimmed by 2 bases and the J gene end by 10 bases; junction bases not matched to a gene: 3. The CDR3 loop spans 15 amino acids. Germline V lookup: CDR1 MNHEY, CDR2 SVGAGI. The CDR3 sequence: CASSYGGTSGREQFF. CDR3 sequence (DNA): TGTGCCAGCAGTTACGGGGGGACTAGCGGGAGGGAGCAGTTCTTC.

The chain has TRBV20-1 and TRBJ2-2; 16 bases are a match to TRBD2. The length of the CDR3 is 17 residues. CDR1 DFQATT and CDR2 SNEGSKA come from the germline V gene (reference sequence). Unmatched junction bases numbered 6, after V lost 6 bases and J lost 2 bases. CDR3 DNA sequence: TGCAGTGCCTCGGGACTAGCGGGAGGGCCCAACACCGGGGAGCTGTTTTTT. This encodes CSASGLAGGPNTGELFF.

The CDR3 sequence is CAWGRGTTEAFF. CDR3 DNA: TGTGCCTGGGGCAGGGGAACCACTGAAGCTTTCTTT. This chain uses TRBV30 with TRBJ1-1; possible D gene TRBD1, 6 bases. The CDR3 is 12 amino acids. Deletions cut 5 bases from V and 4 bases from J, with 11 bases between. In germline, CDR1 is GTSNPN, CDR2 SVGIG (reference sequence).

The table lists this clonotype with a few counts. The gene calls are TRBV10-3 and TRBJ1-1, with 9 bases matching TRBD1. CDR3 length: 14 amino acids. Trimming took 6 bases from V and 1 from J; bases not matched to a gene: 3. Germline CDR1 ENHRY, CDR2 SYGVKD. In nucleotides, the CDR3 is TGTGCCATCAGCGGACAGGGGAAGAACACTGAAGCTTTCTTT. Translated: CAISGQGKNTEAFF.

This clonotype was seen a few times. The chain is built from TRBV4-3 and TRBJ1-5; D unclear. The V gene's germline CDR1 is LGHNA and CDR2 YSLEER. CDR3 length: 13 amino acids. Trimming shortened V by 1 base and J by 5 bases, and 6 bases separated the two germline ends. The CDR3 nucleotides are TGCGCCAGCAGCCAAGCCCAGGATCAGCCCCAGCATTTT. This encodes CASSQAQDQPQHF.

This clonotype was picked up a small number of times. The chain combines TRBV3-1 with TRBJ2-1; D unresolved. The CDR3 is 15 amino acids. V was trimmed by 1 base and J by 5 bases, leaving 12 bases between them. Germline V CDR1 and CDR2: LGHDT, YNNKEL (reference sequence). CDR3 bases: TGTGCCAGCAGCCAAGGTTTCGCGACAAACAATGAGCAGTTCTTC. It specifies CASSQGFATNNEQFF.

The rearrangement joins TRBV14 to TRBJ1-6; D is ambiguous. The V gene's germline CDR1 is SGHDN and CDR2 FVKESK. V was shortened by 4 bases and J by 6 bases, with 10 bases between the two germline ends. The CDR3 runs 14 residues. Written as DNA, the CDR3 is TGTGCCAGCAGCCGAGAACTGGGTAATTCACCCCTCCACTTT. Protein: CASSRELGNSPLHF.

Note on this clonotype: A much bigger clone sits one base away, suggesting this may be a read error. J is TRBJ2-3 and V is TRBV29-1; no reliable D call. The CDR3 loop spans 15 amino acids. Germline CDR1 reads SQVTM; CDR2 reads ANQGSEA. V was cut by 6 bases and J by 4 bases, with 20 bases left in between. This chain's CDR3 is CSVEQGFHTPDTQYF. As DNA, the CDR3 is TGCAGCGTAGAGCAAGGGTTTCACACCCCAGATACGCAGTATTTT.

In this sample, this clonotype turned up a few times. The chain links TRBV7-6 to TRBJ2-1, with TRBD2 matching 11 bases. This CDR3 is 16 amino acids long. The V gene end was trimmed by 2 bases and the J gene end by 10 bases; junction bases not matched to a gene: 10. Germline-derived CDR1 and CDR2 are SGHVS and FNYEAQ. In DNA form, the CDR3 reads TGTGCCAGCAGCTTATTGATAGCGGGAGGGCCGCGGGAGCAGTTCTTC. This codes for CASSLLIAGGPREQFF.

In this sample, this clonotype turned up a few times. The chain is built from TRBV20-1 and TRBJ2-3, with D uncertain. V gave up 6 bases and J gave up 1 base, with 14 bases separating them. Germline CDR1 and CDR2: DFQATT and SNEGSKA (reference sequence). This CDR3 is 14 amino acids long. This CDR3 reads CSARTDSRTDTQYF. The CDR3 bases are TGCAGTGCCCGGACGGATAGCCGCACAGATACGCAGTATTTT.

This clonotype was counted ten times or more. The chain couples TRBV12-3 or TRBV12-4 to TRBJ2-3; D perhaps matches TRBD2 (6 bases). CDR3 size: 14 residues. With 5 bases removed from V and 1 base from J, the gap between germline ends came to 10 bases. In DNA, the CDR3 is TGTGCCAGCAGTCCGGGACTTCGCACAGATACGCAGTATTTT. Protein: CASSPGLRTDTQYF.

The V gene is TRBV4-1, the J gene TRBJ2-3; TRBD2 might be the D (6 bases). Germline CDR1 MGHRA, CDR2 YSYEKL. This CDR3 contains 17 residues. V was trimmed by 2 bases and J by 7 bases, leaving 22 bases between them. DNA for the CDR3: TGCGCCAGCAGCCAACTTCCTCGACTAGAGCTGGTTCATACGCAGTATTTT. Its translation: CASSQLPRLELVHTQYF.

The sample holds many counts of this clonotype. The rearrangement joins TRBV5-1 to TRBJ2-5, with TRBD2 matching over 8 bases. Germline CDR1 is SGHRS and CDR2 is YFSETQ. CDR3 size: 16 residues. With 0 bases clipped from V and 0 bases from J, the junction kept 4 bases outside the gene matches. The DNA for the CDR3 is TGCGCCAGCAGCTTGGGAAGCGGGAGAAACCAAGAGACCCAGTACTTC. Translation gives CASSLGSGRNQETQYF.

This chain joins TRBV7-9 and TRBJ2-2; no reliable D call. CDR1 SEHNR and CDR2 FQNEAQ come from the germline V gene (reference sequence). There are 12 residues in the CDR3. The V and J ends lost 2 bases and 10 bases respectively, with 8 bases between them. The CDR3 region has the DNA TGTGCCAGCAGCTTAAGTTATGTGGAGCTGTTTTTT. Its translation: CASSLSYVELFF.

This clonotype appeared a few times. The chain links TRBV6-1 to TRBJ1-5; weak D call: TRBD1 (5 bases). Germline loops: CDR1 MNHNS, CDR2 SASEGT. The V and J ends lost 6 bases and 0 bases respectively, with 12 bases between them. The CDR3 spans 15 residues. The CDR3 bases are TGTGCCAGCAGGGGGCAACGGAGTAGCAATCAGCCCCAGCATTTT. Amino acids: CASRGQRSSNQPQHF.

This sequence joins TRBV29-1 and TRBJ2-3; TRBD1 matches at 12 bases. The CDR3 extends over 13 amino acids. J was trimmed by 6 bases and V by 6 bases; bases with no gene match: 4. Germline CDR1 is SQVTM and CDR2 is ANQGSEA. The CDR3 loop is CSVGTGGRDTQYF. Written as DNA, the CDR3 is TGCAGCGTGGGGACAGGGGGCAGGGATACGCAGTATTTT.

The chain employs TRBV7-3 and TRBJ2-1; D is tentatively TRBD1 or TRBD2 (5 bases each). The CDR3 loop spans 15 amino acids. Germline loops: CDR1 SGHTA, CDR2 FQGTGA. Trimming took off 5 bases at V and 4 bases at J, with 15 bases between the two ends. CDR3: CASSAQGVPYNEQFF. The CDR3 DNA reads TGTGCCAGCAGCGCCCAGGGAGTCCCGTACAATGAGCAGTTCTTC.

This clonotype was seen more than once but under ten times. The rearrangement uses TRBV4-3 and TRBJ2-5; unclear D gene. V was trimmed by 0 bases and J by 5 bases, leaving 13 bases between them. The CDR3 contains 15 residues. Looked up from germline, CDR1 is LGHNA and CDR2 is YSLEER. CDR3 bases: TGCGCCAGCAGCCAAGATCGGAACGACTTTGAGACCCAGTACTTC. Its translation is CASSQDRNDFETQYF.

This clonotype was counted between two and nine times. This chain uses TRBV5-1 with TRBJ2-7; D is possibly TRBD1 (5 bases). This CDR3 spans 15 amino acids. Per the germline V gene, CDR1 is SGHRS and CDR2 is YFSETQ. Trimming removed 0 bases at V and 5 bases at J, with 15 bases between. As DNA, the CDR3 is TGCGCCAGCAGCTTGGCCAGGCAGGGCCGGGACGAGCAGTACTTC. Translation: CASSLARQGRDEQYF.

V gene TRBV7-2 combines with J gene TRBJ1-6; D remains unclear. The CDR3 runs 15 residues. Looked up from germline, CDR1 is SGHTA and CDR2 is FQGNSA. V was trimmed by 5 bases and J by 9 bases, leaving 17 bases between them. The CDR3 DNA follows: TGTGCCAGCAGCCCTCGGGGATGGGGTGGTTCACCCCTCCACTTT. This translates into CASSPRGWGGSPLHF.

This clonotype has a count of ten or more. This chain connects TRBV24-1 to TRBJ2-2; D might be TRBD2 (6 bases). The CDR3 extends over 14 amino acids. Germline V gives CDR1 KGHDR, CDR2 SFDVKD. Trimming stripped 9 bases from V and 4 bases from J, with 14 bases between. CDR3 in amino acids: CATGGLTSTGELFF. The CDR3 DNA follows: TGTGCCACCGGTGGACTAACGAGCACCGGGGAGCTGTTTTTT.

In its sample, this clonotype was seen a few times. J is TRBJ2-4 and V is TRBV6-2 or TRBV6-3; TRBD2 agrees at 8 bases. Germline assignment: CDR1 MNHEY and CDR2 SVGEGT. CDR3 length equals 17 residues. The J segment lost 0 bases and the V segment lost 5 bases, leaving 9 bases of the junction unmatched. The CDR3 spells CASSRSGRALAKNIQYF. In nucleotides, the CDR3 is TGTGCCAGCAGTCGTTCCGGGAGGGCCCTAGCCAAAAACATTCAGTACTTC.

V gene TRBV2 combines with J gene TRBJ2-7, with unresolved D. The CDR3 covers 14 residues. V lost 6 bases to trimming and J lost 3 bases, with 15 bases between them. The germline CDR1 and CDR2 sequences are SNHLY and FYNNEI. In DNA form, the CDR3 reads TGTGCCAGCAGGGATTCACGGCAGGTCTACGAGCAGTACTTC. Its translation is CASRDSRQVYEQYF.

The rearrangement uses TRBV12-3 or TRBV12-4 and TRBJ1-3; D gene uncertain. The V gene lost 6 bases and the J gene lost 2 bases, with 8 bases spanning the gap. The length of the CDR3 is 13 residues. CDR3 nucleotides: TGTGCCAGCAGGCCTGCCGCTGGAAACACCATATATTTT. Protein: CASRPAAGNTIYF.

J is TRBJ2-7 and V is TRBV4-2, with D perhaps matching TRBD2 (6 bases). Trimming left V 1 base short and J 0 bases short, with 13 bases between. This CDR3 has 16 amino acids. Germline V gene lookup returns CDR1 LGHNA and CDR2 YNFKEQ. The CDR3 DNA sequence: TGTGCCAGCAGCCAAGTCGGCGGGGCGCCCTCCTACGAGCAGTACTTC. Translating gives CASSQVGGAPSYEQYF.

Worth noting for this clonotype: One junction end does not reproduce the germline sequence, and a read error may be involved. The genes are TRBV7-7 and TRBJ2-3; 7 nucleotides line up with TRBD1. This CDR3 is built from 13 residues. Germline CDR1 and CDR2: SSHAT and FNYEAQ (reference sequence). The chain's CDR3 is CASSLGTVDTQYF. The CDR3 nucleotides read TGTGCTAGCAGCTTAGGGACAGTGGATACGCAGTATTTT.

The chain carries TRBV7-2 and TRBJ2-7; D call uncertain. The germline CDR1 and CDR2 sequences are SGHTA and FQGNSA. Trimming removed 5 bases from V and 3 bases from J, with 14 bases in between. The CDR3 totals 14 residues. CDR3 protein: CASSPVTSYYEQYF. CDR3 DNA: TGTGCCAGCAGCCCGGTCACCTCCTACTACGAGCAGTACTTC.

This clonotype was seen more than once but under ten times. The V gene is TRBV20-1, the J gene TRBJ1-3, with 8 bases fitting TRBD1. In germline, CDR1 is DFQATT, CDR2 SNEGSKA (reference sequence). This CDR3 has 14 residues. The V gene end was trimmed by 5 bases and the J gene end by 3 bases; junction bases not matched to a gene: 6. CDR3 in amino acids: CSARTGRSGNTIYF. In DNA form, the CDR3 reads TGCAGTGCTCGGACAGGGCGAAGTGGAAACACCATATATTTT.

The chain links TRBV20-1 to TRBJ1-1; D may be TRBD1 (5 bases). Germline V gene sequence: CDR1 DFQATT, CDR2 SNEGSKA (reference sequence). Trimming removed 7 bases from V and 6 bases from J, with 15 bases in between. This CDR3 spans 12 amino acids. The CDR3 protein is CSVTQWGPEAFF. In DNA form, the CDR3 reads TGCAGTGTAACGCAGTGGGGACCTGAAGCTTTCTTT.

This clonotype has a handful of counts. J is TRBJ1-6 and V is TRBV7-9, with 7 bases that match TRBD1. The ends lost 7 bases at V and 7 bases at J; junction bases unmatched: 10. The V gene's germline CDR1 is SEHNR and CDR2 FQNEAQ (reference sequence). CDR3 size: 15 residues. This chain's CDR3 is CASTMTLQGNSPLHF. The CDR3 DNA follows: TGTGCCAGCACCATGACACTACAGGGGAATTCACCCCTCCACTTT.

This rearrangement joins TRBV11-3 to TRBJ1-1, with D hard to call. The CDR3 spans 13 residues. V lost 5 bases and J lost 3, with 10 bases in between. Germline lookup yields CDR1 SGHNT and CDR2 YENEEA. The CDR3 reads CASSAYEDTEAFF. The CDR3 bases are TGTGCCAGCAGCGCTTACGAGGACACTGAAGCTTTCTTT. Full variable domain (rest looked up from reference TRBV11-3 and TRBJ1-1): EAGVVQSPRYKIIEKKQPVAFWCNPISGHNTLYWYLQNLGQGPELLIRYENEEAVDDSQLPKDRFSAERLKGVDSTLKIQPAELGDSAVYLCASSAYEDTEAFFGQGTRLTVV.